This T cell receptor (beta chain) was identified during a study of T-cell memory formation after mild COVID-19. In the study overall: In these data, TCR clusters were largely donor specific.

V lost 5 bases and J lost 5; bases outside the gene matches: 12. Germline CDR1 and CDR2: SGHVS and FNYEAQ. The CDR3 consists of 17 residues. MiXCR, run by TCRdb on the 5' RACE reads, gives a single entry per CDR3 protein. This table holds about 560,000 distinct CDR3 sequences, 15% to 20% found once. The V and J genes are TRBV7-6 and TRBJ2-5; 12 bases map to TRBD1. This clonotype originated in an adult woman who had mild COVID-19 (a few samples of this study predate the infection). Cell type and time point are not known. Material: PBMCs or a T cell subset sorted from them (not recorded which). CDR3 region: CASSLYPGTGGEETQYF. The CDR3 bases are TGTGCCAGCAGCCTGTACCCCGGGACAGGGGGCGAGGAGACCCAGTACTTC.